What follows are 29 T cell receptor beta chains derived from one specimen sequenced in a study of naive and memory T cell subsets. The study's findings and limits: A few larger clonotypes appeared in naive repertoires, especially CD8, possibly memory cells re-expressing CD45RA.

Antigens of these TCRs are unknown. Two oligonucleotides, mixed equimolar, formed the beta constant-region primer covering TRBC1 and TRBC2. Four rounds of PCR amplified the ligated cDNA using nested alpha and beta constant-region primers plus SP2. TCRdb itself ran the UMI-ligation and nested PCR reads through MiXCR, one entry per CDR3 protein. The repertoire holds 140,000 to 150,000 distinct CDR3 sequences, 22% seen once, with 0.11% in the top ten. Sequencing used naive CD4+ T cells from blood. The receptor source for this set is a human donor in good health.

This clonotype came up a few times. V gene TRBV14 combines with J gene TRBJ2-2; D is undetermined. Germline V lookup: CDR1 SGHDN, CDR2 FVKESK. Trimming pared 5 bases from V and 2 bases from J, leaving 12 bases between. The CDR3 is 15 amino acids. CDR3 bases: TGTGCCAGCAGCGGGTTCAGGCGTAACACCGGGGAGCTGTTTTTT. It specifies CASSGFRRNTGELFF.

This clonotype has only a few counts. J is TRBJ2-7 and V is TRBV25-1; weak D call: TRBD2 (7 bases). V was shortened by 3 bases and J by 6 bases, with 9 bases between the two germline ends. CDR1 is MGHDK and CDR2 is SYGVNS in the germline V gene. This CDR3 has 12 amino acids. This CDR3 reads CASSDRGAEQYF. CDR3 nucleotide sequence: TGTGCCAGCAGTGACCGGGGGGCCGAGCAGTACTTC.

CDR3 coding DNA: TGTGCCAGTGAAGTTCCGACGGGCTCGGGGAATTCACCCCTCCACTTT. This translates into CASEVPTGSGNSPLHF. V is TRBV19 and J is TRBJ1-6; D is undetermined. This CDR3 has 16 amino acids. Deletions cut 8 bases from V and 7 bases from J, with 21 bases between. Germline-derived CDR1 and CDR2 are LNHDA and SQIVND (reference sequence).

This clonotype occurred many times. V and J are TRBV6-5 and TRBJ2-1; possible D gene TRBD2, 8 bases. With 7 bases removed from V and 6 bases from J, the gap between germline ends came to 25 bases. Germline CDR1 MNHEY, CDR2 SVGAGI. The CDR3 spans 17 residues. CDR3 DNA: TGTGCCAGCACGACAGGGTCTAGGGCTAGCGGGTTCAATGAGCAGTTCTTC. This translates into CASTTGSRASGFNEQFF.

The rearrangement links TRBV30 to TRBJ2-1; 8 bases are a match to TRBD2. There are 16 residues in the CDR3. CDR1 and CDR2 (germline): GTSNPN, SVGIG (reference sequence). Trimming removed 0 bases from V and 2 bases from J; junction bases left unmatched: 6. CDR3 in amino acids: CAWSVSTGLAYNEQFF. CDR3 sequence (DNA): TGTGCCTGGAGTGTATCCACGGGACTAGCCTACAATGAGCAGTTCTTC. The variable domain in full, completed from reference TRBV30 and TRBJ2-1, reads SQTIHQWPATLVQPVGSPLSLECTVEGTSNPNLYWYRQAAGRGLQLLFYSVGIGQISSEVPQNLSASRPQDRQFILSSKKLLLSDSGFYLCAWSVSTGLAYNEQFFGPGTRLTVL.

This clonotype showed up just a few times. V and J are TRBV29-1 and TRBJ2-1, with D possibly matching TRBD2 (6 bases). Germline V gives CDR1 SQVTM, CDR2 ANQGSEA. The CDR3 length is 14 residues. The CDR3 protein is CTGGGGSPYNEQFF. The CDR3 DNA reads as TGCACCGGGGGTGGGGGGAGCCCCTACAATGAGCAGTTCTTC.

This clonotype was found a few times. The J gene is TRBJ2-7, the V gene TRBV27, with D unclear. Germline CDR1 and CDR2: MNHEY and SMNVEV (reference sequence). Trimming removed 6 bases at V and 6 bases at J, with 15 bases between. The CDR3 consists of 13 residues. The CDR3 DNA reads TGTGCCAGCAGACCGAATAGCCTGTTCGAGCAGTACTTC. It translates to CASRPNSLFEQYF.

This clonotype was counted many times. V is TRBV28 and J is TRBJ2-1, with 7 bases that match TRBD1. The CDR3 spans 12 residues. Unmatched junction bases numbered 6, after V lost 1 base and J lost 15 bases. The germline gives CDR1 MDHEN, CDR2 SYDVKM. The CDR3 nucleotides read TGTGCCAGCAGTTTATACTGGACAGGTTGGTTCTTC. Its translation is CASSLYWTGWFF.

The rearrangement uses TRBV18 and TRBJ2-7, with D tentatively TRBD2 (6 bases). V was trimmed by 3 bases and J by 1 base, leaving 10 bases between them. The length of the CDR3 is 14 residues. Germline assignment: CDR1 KGHSH and CDR2 LQKENI. The CDR3 DNA is TGTGCCAGCTCACCTCGACTAGGGTCCTACGAGCAGTACTTC. Translation gives CASSPRLGSYEQYF.

The chain recombines TRBV3-1 with TRBJ2-7; 15 nucleotides align to TRBD2. The CDR3 extends over 16 amino acids. Germline values: CDR1 LGHDT, CDR2 YNNKEL (reference sequence). V lost 5 bases and J lost 2; bases outside the gene matches: 4. CDR3 nucleotides: TGTGCCAGCAGCTTCAGGACTAGCGGGAGGGCCTACGAGCAGTACTTC. Its protein product is CASSFRTSGRAYEQYF.

The chain is built from TRBV29-1 and TRBJ1-1; TRBD1 is a possible D gene (5 bases). The V gene lost 0 bases and the J gene lost 5 bases, with 16 bases spanning the gap. The CDR3 spans 15 residues. In germline, CDR1 is SQVTM, CDR2 ANQGSEA. The CDR3 here is CSVEDVGSRETEAFF. CDR3 nucleotides: TGCAGCGTTGAAGATGTAGGTTCCAGGGAGACTGAAGCTTTCTTT.

The CDR3 spells CASSLAGAVVTEAFF. CDR3 in DNA: TGCGCCAGCAGCTTGGCAGGGGCGGTAGTCACTGAAGCTTTCTTT. V and J are TRBV5-1 and TRBJ1-1; maybe TRBD1 (6 bases). V was trimmed by 0 bases and J by 4 bases, leaving 13 bases between them. CDR1 and CDR2 (germline): SGHRS, YFSETQ. There are 15 residues in the CDR3. Filled out from reference TRBV5-1 and TRBJ1-1, the complete variable domain reads KAGVTQTPRYLIKTRGQQVTLSCSPISGHRSVSWYQQTPGQGLQFLFEYFSETQRNKGNFPGRFSGRQFSNSRSEMNVSTLELGDSALYLCASSLAGAVVTEAFFGQGTRLTVV.

This clonotype was seen ten or more times. J is TRBJ1-4 and V is TRBV4-3, with D possibly being TRBD1 (5 bases). CDR1 and CDR2 from the germline V gene are LGHNA and YSLEER. V lost 1 base and J lost 4, with 13 bases in between. The CDR3 loop spans 16 amino acids. The CDR3 loop reads CASSQGAQGINEKLFF. CDR3 DNA sequence: TGCGCCAGCAGCCAAGGAGCCCAGGGAATTAATGAAAAACTGTTTTTT.

This clonotype was counted ten times or more. The gene calls are TRBV29-1 and TRBJ2-5; 10 bases are a match to TRBD2. The V segment lost 4 bases and the J segment 5 bases; nucleotides outside the gene matches: 7. The CDR3 covers 14 residues. Germline values: CDR1 SQVTM, CDR2 ANQGSEA. The CDR3 region is CSVASGSLMETQYF. The CDR3 DNA sequence: TGCAGCGTTGCTAGCGGGAGTTTAATGGAGACCCAGTACTTC.

The chain couples TRBV20-1 to TRBJ2-7; 9 positions match TRBD1. The V and J ends lost 5 bases and 1 base, in that order; junction bases with no gene match: 6. From germline, CDR1 is DFQATT and CDR2 SNEGSKA (reference sequence). The CDR3 is 14 amino acids. CDR3 loop: CSAGTGSFSYEQYF. The DNA for the CDR3 is TGCAGTGCTGGGACAGGGTCTTTTTCCTACGAGCAGTACTTC.

The rearrangement links TRBV12-3 or TRBV12-4 to TRBJ1-6; D is undetermined. The CDR3 consists of 14 residues. Trimming cost V 3 bases and J 10 bases, with 13 bases left between them. The CDR3 coding sequence is TGTGCCAGCAGTTTGAAAGGGATAGGCTCACCCCTCCACTTT. Translating it yields CASSLKGIGSPLHF.

J is TRBJ1-1 and V is TRBV28, with TRBD1 as a possible D gene (6 bases). CDR3 length equals 15 residues. In germline, CDR1 is MDHEN, CDR2 SYDVKM. The ends were cut back, 6 bases at V and 4 bases at J, with 18 bases in the middle. As DNA, the CDR3 is TGTGCCAGCAGCCCCGTCGGGGGAGGGGGCACTGAAGCTTTCTTT. Amino acids: CASSPVGGGGTEAFF.

This clonotype was counted ten times or more. CDR3 sequence: CASSQERLPGELFF. Written as DNA, the CDR3 is TGCGCCAGCAGCCAAGAGCGGCTTCCCGGGGAGCTGTTTTTT. The chain has TRBV4-1 and TRBJ2-2; no reliable D call. The CDR3 has 14 residues. The V and J ends lost 0 bases and 6 bases respectively, with 8 bases between them. Germline lookup yields CDR1 MGHRA and CDR2 YSYEKL.

The V gene is TRBV6-2 or TRBV6-3, the J gene TRBJ2-6; TRBD1 is a possible D gene (6 bases). This CDR3 region has 19 residues. From germline, CDR1 is MNHEY and CDR2 SVGEGT. V was pared by 5 bases and J by 3 bases, with 23 bases between. The CDR3 bases are TGTGCCAGCAGTCTGCCTCCGTCCACAGGGTTTGGTGGGGCCAACGTCCTGACTTTC. Its translation: CASSLPPSTGFGGANVLTF.

This clonotype was seen only a few times. This chain joins TRBV10-3 and TRBJ2-7; no reliable D call. Deletions cut 6 bases from V and 6 bases from J, with 12 bases between. Germline V lookup: CDR1 ENHRY, CDR2 SYGVKD. This CDR3 contains 12 residues. The DNA of the CDR3 is TGTGCCATCAGGACCCCAGGAACCGAGCAGTACTTC. Translation gives CAIRTPGTEQYF.

This clonotype was counted a few times. V is TRBV28 and J is TRBJ2-1; TRBD1 agrees at 7 bases. V was clipped by 5 bases and J by 4 bases; unmatched bases: 8. Germline CDR1 reads MDHEN; CDR2 reads SYDVKM. This CDR3 has 15 amino acids. In DNA form, the CDR3 reads TGTGCCAGCAGTCTAACAGGGGTCCCTTACAATGAGCAGTTCTTC. Encoded protein: CASSLTGVPYNEQFF.

V and J are TRBV12-3 or TRBV12-4 and TRBJ1-6; perhaps TRBD1 as D (5 bases). The CDR3 runs 15 residues. Trimming cost V 2 bases and J 5 bases, with 10 bases left between them. The CDR3: CASSLLDRNNSPLHF. In DNA, the CDR3 is TGTGCCAGCAGTTTACTCGACAGAAATAATTCACCCCTCCACTTT.

This clonotype was seen at least ten times. The chain combines TRBV27 with TRBJ2-3; D is ambiguous. The CDR3 contains 13 residues. The V end was cut by 0 bases, the J end by 6 bases, with 7 bases between. The V gene's germline CDR1 is MNHEY and CDR2 SMNVEV (reference sequence). For the CDR3, the DNA is TGTGCCAGCAGTTTATCACGCATGGATACGCAGTATTTT. It codes for CASSLSRMDTQYF.

This clonotype has ten or more counts. V gene TRBV5-4 combines with J gene TRBJ2-5, with a weak D call TRBD1 (5 bases). Trimming removed 2 bases from V and 2 bases from J, with 7 bases in between. The CDR3 is made up of 13 amino acids. The germline CDR1 and CDR2 sequences are SGHNT and YYREEE (reference sequence). Here the CDR3 reads CASSFGQQETQYF. CDR3 coding DNA: TGTGCCAGCAGCTTCGGACAACAAGAGACCCAGTACTTC.

The chain combines TRBV29-1 with TRBJ1-1; D uncertain. V was cut by 2 bases and J by 1 base, with 8 bases left in between. Germline V CDR1 and CDR2: SQVTM, ANQGSEA. The CDR3 consists of 13 residues. CDR3 sequence (DNA): TGCAGCGTTGAACAGTCTAGGAACACTGAAGCTTTCTTT. It is translated as CSVEQSRNTEAFF.

This chain links TRBV4-1 with TRBJ2-7; tentatively, D is TRBD2 (5 bases). Per germline, CDR1 MGHRA and CDR2 YSYEKL. Trimming removed 0 bases from V and 0 bases from J, with 12 bases in between. The CDR3 is made up of 16 amino acids. For the CDR3, the DNA is TGCGCCAGCAGCCAAGAGGCAGCGGTTAGCTCCTACGAGCAGTACTTC. It is translated as CASSQEAAVSSYEQYF.

This clonotype was seen ten or more times. The chain couples TRBV16 to TRBJ1-5; D ambiguous. V lost 2 bases, J lost 0 bases, and 8 bases lay in between. CDR3 size: 15 residues. Germline CDR1 KGHSY, CDR2 FQNENV. CDR3 loop: CASSQGEISNQPQHF. Here the CDR3 DNA reads TGTGCCAGCAGCCAAGGAGAGATTAGCAATCAGCCCCAGCATTTT.

CDR3 loop: CATSRGEGLQPQHF. The CDR3 DNA follows: TGTGCCACCAGCAGAGGGGAGGGGTTGCAGCCCCAGCATTTT. This chain connects TRBV15 to TRBJ1-5, with D possibly matching TRBD1 (5 bases). Looked up from germline, CDR1 is LNHNV and CDR2 is YYDKDF (reference sequence). This CDR3 contains 14 residues. Trimming shortened V by 1 base and J by 7 bases, and 11 bases separated the two germline ends.

This chain joins TRBV20-1 and TRBJ1-5, with no clear D. The length of the CDR3 is 13 residues. Germline values: CDR1 DFQATT, CDR2 SNEGSKA (reference sequence). Trimming shortened V by 3 bases and J by 6 bases, and 12 bases separated the two germline ends. CDR3 bases: TGCAGTGCTAGGTTGAGGCCCGCTCAGCCCCAGCATTTT. Residues: CSARLRPAQPQHF.